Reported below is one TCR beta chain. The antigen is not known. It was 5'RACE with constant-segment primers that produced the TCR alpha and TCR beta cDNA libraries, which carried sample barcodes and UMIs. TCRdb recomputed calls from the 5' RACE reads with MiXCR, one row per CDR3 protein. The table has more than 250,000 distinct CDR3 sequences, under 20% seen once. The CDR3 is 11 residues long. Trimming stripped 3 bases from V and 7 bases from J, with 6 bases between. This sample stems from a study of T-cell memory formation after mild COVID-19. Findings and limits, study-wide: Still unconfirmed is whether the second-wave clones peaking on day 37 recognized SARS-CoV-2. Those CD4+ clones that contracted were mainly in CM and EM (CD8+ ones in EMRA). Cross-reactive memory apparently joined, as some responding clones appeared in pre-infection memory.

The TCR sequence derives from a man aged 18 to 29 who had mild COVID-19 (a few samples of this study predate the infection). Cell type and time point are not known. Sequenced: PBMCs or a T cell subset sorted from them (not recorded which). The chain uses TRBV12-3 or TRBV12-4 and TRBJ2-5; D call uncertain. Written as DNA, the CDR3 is TGTGCCAGCAGTTTGAAGGGGACCCAGTACTTC. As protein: CASSLKGTQYF.